This T cell receptor (beta chain) was sequenced in a study of tumor-infiltrating lymphocytes in primary liver carcinoma. As for the study in general: There were tumors of stage T1-T3 N0M0, each 4.2 to 10 cm across. Whole-study results and caveats: Lesser overlap characterized tumor-adjacent and tumor-blood pairs relative to tumor region pairs.

From roughly 0.45 ug total RNA, TCR beta cDNA was generated with a primer in the constant region. ARM-PCR, slightly modified, supplied the TCR beta libraries through three nested multiplex PCR rounds. Both of the initial two PCR rounds ran for 10 cycles and employed TRBV1-TRBV30 forward primers alongside a C-beta reverse primer. TCRdb called the multiplex PCR reads again in MiXCR, with one record for every CDR3 protein. Here the sample spans some 190,000 distinct CDR3 sequences, about 60% being singletons. With respect to this clonotype: Its antigen remains unknown.

The study extracted blood RNA from unsorted whole blood and also extracted germline DNA. The V and J ends lost 5 bases and 3 bases, in that order; junction bases with no gene match: 8. CDR1 LGHNA and CDR2 YNFKEQ come from the germline V gene. This CDR3 region has 16 residues. The sequenced material came from peripheral blood. The chain links TRBV4-2 to TRBJ2-3; TRBD2 agrees at 10 bases. This TCR was sampled from a man between 35 and 55 years old with primary liver carcinoma and hepatitis B virus infection. The CDR3 reads CASSGASGSKTDTQYF. Written as DNA, the CDR3 is TGTGCCAGCAGCGGCGCTAGCGGGAGTAAGACAGATACGCAGTATTTT.